The TCR beta chain under discussion was sequenced for a study of CD8+ T cells in alopecia areata. Study-level information: Twice a day, 5 to 10 mg of oral tofacitinib was administered to treated patients. General study findings and limits: The treated group had a single nonresponder, limiting CD8+ expansion-response conclusions. While tofacitinib was given, many expanded lesional clones persisted in scalp and blood.

RNA was isolated and reverse transcribed to cDNA, the sequencing template. The assay was immunoSEQ multiplex PCR, and TCRdb's table has in-frame clones only and misses some. The sample lists around 210,000 clones, around three fifths seen once, with roughly 4.2% in the top ten. The CDR3 covers 16 residues. Per the germline V gene, CDR1 is MNHEY and CDR2 is SMNVEV (reference sequence). Trimming removed 4 bases from V and 0 bases from J, with 13 bases in between. Remarks on this clone: What it recognizes is unknown.

Treatment indicated: oral pan-JAK inhibitor, 5-10 mg twice daily. In alopecia areata patients, both lesional scalp punch biopsies and peripheral blood were collected. This receptor was identified in a human donor with alopecia areata. The chain combines TRBV27 with TRBJ2-1; TRBD2 is a possible D gene (6 bases). Sequenced here: CD4+ T cells sorted from blood, sampled at week 4, from a patient treated with tofacitinib. The CDR3 protein is CASSWGLGGSYNEQFF. The DNA for the CDR3 is TGTGCCAGCAGTTGGGGCCTCGGGGGCTCCTACAATGAGCAGTTCTTC.